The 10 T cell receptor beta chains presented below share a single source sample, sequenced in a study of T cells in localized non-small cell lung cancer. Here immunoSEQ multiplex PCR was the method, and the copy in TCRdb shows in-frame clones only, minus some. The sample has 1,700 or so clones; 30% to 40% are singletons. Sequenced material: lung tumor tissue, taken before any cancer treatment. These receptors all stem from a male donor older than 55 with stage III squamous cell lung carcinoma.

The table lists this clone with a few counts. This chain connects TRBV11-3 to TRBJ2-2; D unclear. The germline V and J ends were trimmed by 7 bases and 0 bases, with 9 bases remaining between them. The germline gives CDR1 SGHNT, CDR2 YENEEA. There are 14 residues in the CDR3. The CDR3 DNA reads TGTGCCAGCAAGGTCTCCGCGAACACCGGGGAGCTGTTTTTT. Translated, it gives CASKVSANTGELFF.

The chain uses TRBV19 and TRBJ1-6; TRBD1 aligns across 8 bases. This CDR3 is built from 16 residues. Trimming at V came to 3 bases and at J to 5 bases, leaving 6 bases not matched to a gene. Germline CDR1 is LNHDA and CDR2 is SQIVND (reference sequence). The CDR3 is CASSIGGQGNNSPLHF. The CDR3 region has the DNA TGTGCCAGTAGTATCGGTGGACAGGGAAATAATTCACCCCTCCACTTT.

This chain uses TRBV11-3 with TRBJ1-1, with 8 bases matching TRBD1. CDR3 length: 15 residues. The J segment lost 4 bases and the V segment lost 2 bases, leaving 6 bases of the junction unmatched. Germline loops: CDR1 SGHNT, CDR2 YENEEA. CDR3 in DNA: TGTGCCAGCAGCTTACAGGGGGCGTCGGTCACTGAAGCTTTCTTT. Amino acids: CASSLQGASVTEAFF.

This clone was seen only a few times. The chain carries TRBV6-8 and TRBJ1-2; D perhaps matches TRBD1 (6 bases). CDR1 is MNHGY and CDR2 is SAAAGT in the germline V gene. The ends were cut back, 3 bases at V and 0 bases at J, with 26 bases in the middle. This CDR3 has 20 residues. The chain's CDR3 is CASSYIQDVGDRRANYGYTF. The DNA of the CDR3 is TGTGCCAGCAGTTATATTCAAGACGTGGGTGACAGGAGAGCTAACTATGGCTACACCTTC.

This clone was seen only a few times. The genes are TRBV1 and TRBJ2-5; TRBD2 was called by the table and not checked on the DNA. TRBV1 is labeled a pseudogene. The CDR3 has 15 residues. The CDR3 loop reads CASSEAAVAQETQYF. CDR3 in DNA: TGCGCCAGCAGCGAAGCGGCAGTAGCCCAAGAGACCCAGTACTTC.

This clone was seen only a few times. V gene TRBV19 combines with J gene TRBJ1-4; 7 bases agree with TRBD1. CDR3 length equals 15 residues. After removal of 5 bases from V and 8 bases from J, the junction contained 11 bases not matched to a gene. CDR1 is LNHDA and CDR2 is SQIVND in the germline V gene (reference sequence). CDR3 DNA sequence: TGTGCCAGTAGTTCTTCCGGGACAGACGCAGAAAAACTGTTTTTT. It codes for CASSSSGTDAEKLFF.

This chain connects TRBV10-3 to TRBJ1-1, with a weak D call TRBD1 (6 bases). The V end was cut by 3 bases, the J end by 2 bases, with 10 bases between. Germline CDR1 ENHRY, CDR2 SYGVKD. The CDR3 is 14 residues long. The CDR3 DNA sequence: TGTGCCATCAGTGACGGACAGCCTAACACTGAAGCTTTCTTT. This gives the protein CAISDGQPNTEAFF.

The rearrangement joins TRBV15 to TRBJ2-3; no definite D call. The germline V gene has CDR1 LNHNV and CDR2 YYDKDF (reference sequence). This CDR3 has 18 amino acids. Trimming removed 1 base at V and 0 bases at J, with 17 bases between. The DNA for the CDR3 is TGTGCCACCAGCAGAGCCTTTCTCGTTCGATATAGCACAGATACGCAGTATTTT. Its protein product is CATSRAFLVRYSTDTQYF.

CDR3 DNA sequence: TGTGCCTGGTGCGCCGACTCCTATAATTCACCCCTCCACTTT. It is translated as CAWCADSYNSPLHF. J is TRBJ1-6 and V is TRBV30, with no clear D. The CDR3 loop spans 14 amino acids. Between the trimmed V and J ends, which lost 5 bases and 0 bases, there was a span of 8 bases. The V gene's germline CDR1 is GTSNPN and CDR2 SVGIG (reference sequence).

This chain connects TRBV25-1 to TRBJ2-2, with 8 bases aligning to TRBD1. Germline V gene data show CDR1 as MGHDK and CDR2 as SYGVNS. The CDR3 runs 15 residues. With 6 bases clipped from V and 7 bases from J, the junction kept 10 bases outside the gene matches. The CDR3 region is CASRPSRGRSGELFF. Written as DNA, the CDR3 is TGTGCCAGCAGGCCAAGCAGGGGGCGGAGCGGGGAGCTGTTTTTT. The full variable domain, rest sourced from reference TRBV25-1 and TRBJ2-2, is EADIYQTPRYLVIGTGKKITLECSQTMGHDKMYWYQQDPGMELHLIHYSYGVNSTEKGDLSSESTVSRIRTEHFPLTLESARPSHTSQYLCASRPSRGRSGELFFGEGSRLTVL.